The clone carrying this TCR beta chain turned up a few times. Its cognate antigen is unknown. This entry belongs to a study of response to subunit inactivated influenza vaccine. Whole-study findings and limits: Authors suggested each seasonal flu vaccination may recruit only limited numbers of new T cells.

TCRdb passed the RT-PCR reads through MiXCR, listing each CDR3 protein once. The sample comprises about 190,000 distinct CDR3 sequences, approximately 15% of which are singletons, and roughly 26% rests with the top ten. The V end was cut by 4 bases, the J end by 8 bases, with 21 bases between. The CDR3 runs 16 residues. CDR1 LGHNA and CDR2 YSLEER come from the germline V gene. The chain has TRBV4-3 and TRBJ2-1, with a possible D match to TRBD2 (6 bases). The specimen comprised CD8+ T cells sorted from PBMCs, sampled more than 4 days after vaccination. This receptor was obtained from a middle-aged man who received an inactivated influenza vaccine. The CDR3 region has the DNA TGCGCCAGCAGCCTTTCAATATCGGGGAGGATCGATGAGCAGTTCTTC. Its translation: CASSLSISGRIDEQFF.